The clone carrying this T cell receptor beta chain was counted between two and nine times. The data are from a study of T-cell reconstitution after alpha-beta-depleted transplantation in children. Preparing the TCRbeta library involved the use of unique molecular identifiers. TCRdb called the PCR reads again in MiXCR, with one record for every CDR3 protein. The sample records 500,000 to 600,000 distinct CDR3 sequences, approximately 32% being singletons. The sequence derives from a human donor who donated a stem cell graft to a child with aplastic anemia. The source material was PBMCs from the stem cell graft donor, sampled from the stem cell graft.

The CDR3 sequence: CASSYGGLRTGELFF. CDR3 nucleotide sequence: TGTGCCAGCAGTTACGGGGGGCTGCGGACCGGGGAGCTGTTTTTT. The rearrangement uses TRBV6-5 and TRBJ2-2; D may be TRBD1 or TRBD2 (6 bases each). V lost 2 bases to trimming and J lost 5 bases, with 12 bases between them. Looked up from germline, CDR1 is MNHEY and CDR2 is SVGAGI. The CDR3 runs 15 residues.